These T cell receptor beta chains were read from a single sample in a study of OX40 agonist ivuxolimab in advanced cancers. Some clones are missing from TCRdb's copy, which holds only in-frame ones; the method was immunoSEQ multiplex PCR. Altogether some 90,000 clones are present, 87% being singletons, with the ten largest covering approximately 4.8%. The material was CD4+ or CD8+ T cells sorted from blood, obtained in a trial of the OX40 agonist ivuxolimab. The receptor source for this set is an adult with an advanced solid tumor such as melanoma, head and neck, liver or kidney cancer. CDR3s include the opening cysteine and the closing phenylalanine or tryptophan. D genes are given only for firm matches. The size field is filled for only some rows; it gives once, few, many or a size class.

>TRBV30|TRBJ1-1|-|-
CAWTPPGALRAAFF
TGTGCCTGGACACCGCCGGGCGCATTACGGGCAGCTTTCTTT
>TRBV5-1|TRBJ1-4|many|TRBD1
CASSIDRGGEKLFF
TGCGCCAGCAGCATCGACAGGGGAGGTGAAAAACTGTTTTTT
>TRBV5-4|TRBJ2-2|-|-
CASSLVDLTGELFF
TGTGCCAGCAGCTTGGTAGACCTCACCGGGGAGCTGTTTTTT
>TRBV29-1|TRBJ1-3|-|TRBD1
CSVQTGGAGTIYF
TGCAGCGTCCAGACAGGGGGCGCGGGCACCATATATTTT
>TRBV7-8|TRBJ2-3|-|-
CASSFDGQISTDTQYF
TGTGCCAGCAGCTTCGACGGACAAATTAGCACAGATACGCAGTATTTT
>TRBV7-2|TRBJ2-5|-|TRBD2
CASSPGVGASGKETQYF
TGTGCCAGCAGCCCAGGGGTGGGGGCTAGCGGGAAAGAGACCCAGTACTTC
>TRBV11-3|TRBJ2-3|-|-
CASSLDSNPFVTGTQYF
TGTGCCAGCAGCTTAGATTCTAATCCTTTTGTGACCGGTACGCAGTATTTT
>TRBV5-1|TRBJ1-2|-|TRBD1
CASVPGQGGGYTF
TGCGCCAGCGTTCCGGGACAGGGTGGCGGCTACACCTTC
>TRBV19|TRBJ1-4|-|-
CASRQQGATNEKLFF
TGTGCCAGTAGACAACAGGGAGCAACTAATGAAAAACTGTTTTTT
>TRBV5-4|TRBJ1-5|-|-
CASSLDNQPQHF
TGTGCCAGCAGCCTTGACAATCAGCCCCAGCATTTT
>TRBV29-1|TRBJ2-3|-|-
CSVAGARGTDTQYF
TGCAGCGTTGCTGGCGCGAGGGGCACAGATACGCAGTATTTT
>TRBV29-1|TRBJ1-2|once|-
CSVEAQGSDGYTF
TGCAGCGTTGAAGCCCAGGGATCTGATGGCTACACCTTC
>TRBV9|TRBJ1-2|-|-
CASSVEPAGGYTF
TGTGCCAGCAGCGTAGAGCCAGCGGGGGGCTACACCTTC
>TRBV21-1|TRBJ1-5|-|-
CASSLTGRRSNQPQHF
TGTGCCAGCAGCCTTACAGGGAGGAGAAGCAATCAGCCCCAGCATTTT
>TRBV7-9|TRBJ2-2|once|-
CASRPLHPRLFF
TGTGCCAGCAGACCCCTACACCCTAGGCTGTTTTTT
>TRBV19|TRBJ1-1|-|-
CASSVRRPGMNTEAFF
TGTGCCAGTAGTGTACGTCGGCCAGGGATGAACACTGAAGCTTTCTTT
>TRBV20-1|TRBJ2-1|-|-
CSVNRGGEQFF
TGCAGTGTAAACAGGGGGGGTGAGCAGTTCTTC
>TRBV27|TRBJ2-7|-|TRBD2
CASSFAGGRTNEQYF
TGTGCCAGCAGTTTCGCTGGCGGGAGGACGAATGAGCAGTACTTC
>TRBV5-1|TRBJ2-3|-|TRBD2
CASSSGLAGGGTDTQYF
TGCGCCAGCAGCTCGGGACTAGCGGGAGGCGGCACAGATACGCAGTATTTT
>TRBV28|TRBJ1-1|-|-
CASHLSGEPATEAFF
TGTGCCTCTCACCTTTCAGGGGAACCGGCCACTGAAGCTTTCTTT
>TRBV28|TRBJ1-1|-|TRBD1
CASSFSTPDREEAEAFF
TGTGCCAGCAGTTTCTCCACCCCTGACAGGGAAGAAGCTGAAGCTTTCTTT
>TRBV6-1|TRBJ1-3|few|-
CASKSFPGNTIYF
TGTGCCAGCAAAAGTTTCCCTGGAAACACCATATATTTT
>TRBV7-2|TRBJ2-1|-|-
CASSLGQGPHNEQFF
TGTGCCAGCAGCCTCGGGCAGGGTCCCCACAATGAGCAGTTCTTC
>TRBV28|TRBJ1-2|-|-
CASSLVQTNYGYTF
TGTGCCAGCAGTTTGGTACAGACTAACTATGGCTACACCTTC
>TRBV7-6|TRBJ2-1|-|TRBD2
CASSLATREAVFYNEQFF
TGTGCCAGCAGCTTAGCGACCCGGGAGGCCGTTTTTTACAATGAGCAGTTCTTC
>TRBV6-5|TRBJ2-1|-|TRBD1
CASRRQGEYNEQFF
TGTGCCAGCAGGCGGCAGGGGGAGTACAATGAGCAGTTCTTC
>TRBV28|TRBJ1-1|few|-
CASSLPGRKAFF
TGTGCCAGCAGTCTACCGGGACGAAAAGCTTTCTTT
>TRBV6-1|TRBJ1-2|-|-
CASSEDRNYGYTF
TGTGCCAGCAGTGAAGACCGGAACTATGGCTACACCTTC
>TRBV29-1|TRBJ2-1|-|-
CSATTSSEQFF
TGCAGCGCTACTACTAGTTCTGAGCAGTTCTTC
>TRBV11-3|TRBJ2-1|few|TRBD2
CASSLAGGGTYNEQFF
TGTGCCAGCAGCCTAGCGGGAGGTGGGACTTACAATGAGCAGTTCTTC
>TRBV6-5|TRBJ1-1|-|-
CASSRNRNTEAFF
TGTGCCAGCAGCCGAAACCGGAACACTGAAGCTTTCTTT
>TRBV7-3|TRBJ2-7|-|-
CASSPGPLYEQYF
TGTGCCAGCAGCCCCGGGCCCCTCTACGAGCAGTACTTC
>TRBV10-3|TRBJ1-2|-|-
CAISEGPANYGYTF
TGTGCCATCAGTGAAGGTCCAGCTAACTATGGCTACACCTTC
>TRBV7-8|TRBJ1-1|-|-
CASSPRTLNTEAFF
TGTGCCAGCAGCCCCCGGACCTTGAACACTGAAGCTTTCTTT
>TRBV5-4|TRBJ2-1|-|-
CASTIPGGYNEQFF
TGTGCCAGCACCATACCAGGAGGGTACAATGAGCAGTTCTTC
>TRBV6-1|TRBJ2-7|-|-
CASSETLINEQYF
TGTGCCAGCAGTGAGACTCTTATCAACGAGCAGTACTTC
>TRBV19|TRBJ1-5|-|TRBD1
CASSVDRGQGQPQHF
TGTGCCAGTAGTGTCGACAGGGGGCAAGGTCAGCCCCAGCATTTT
>TRBV11-3|TRBJ2-1|-|TRBD2
CASSFRTSGIYNEQFF
TGTGCCAGCAGCTTCCGGACTAGCGGTATTTACAATGAGCAGTTCTTC
>TRBV5-1|TRBJ1-3|-|TRBD1
CASSSGQAGSGNTIYF
TGCGCCAGCAGCTCGGGACAGGCAGGCTCTGGAAACACCATATATTTT
>TRBV11-1|TRBJ2-2|-|-
CASSLTPAGELFF
TGTGCCAGCAGCCTCACTCCTGCCGGGGAGCTGTTTTTT
>TRBV4-3|TRBJ1-4|-|-
CASSQDDSGNEKLFF
TGCGCCAGCAGCCAAGATGACAGCGGAAATGAAAAACTGTTTTTT
>TRBV11-3|TRBJ1-1|-|-
CASSLGVGGFTEAFF
TGTGCCAGCAGCTTGGGGGTTGGGGGTTTCACTGAAGCTTTCTTT
>TRBV19|TRBJ1-2|-|-
CASHPGVNYGYTF
TGTGCCAGCCACCCCGGGGTTAACTATGGCTACACCTTC
>TRBV7-8|TRBJ2-2|-|-
CASSYETANTGELFF
TGTGCCAGCAGCTACGAGACAGCTAACACCGGGGAGCTGTTTTTT
>TRBV7-8|TRBJ1-2|-|-
CASSLGSDGYTF
TGTGCCAGCAGCTTAGGCTCGGATGGCTACACCTTC
>TRBV12-2|TRBJ2-1|-|-
CANPQGSDNEQFF
TGTGCAAACCCACAGGGGTCTGACAATGAGCAGTTCTTC
>TRBV7-9|TRBJ1-4|-|TRBD1
CASSSRDRGEKLFF
TGTGCCAGCAGCTCCCGGGACAGAGGGGAAAAACTGTTTTTT
>TRBV19|TRBJ1-1|-|TRBD1
CASSPRQGTGTEAFF
TGTGCCAGTAGTCCGCGACAGGGGACGGGCACTGAAGCTTTCTTT
>TRBV7-9|TRBJ1-2|-|-
CASSLGTTNYGYTF
TGCGCCAGCAGCTTAGGGACCACTAACTATGGCTACACCTTC
>TRBV6-1|TRBJ2-7|-|-
CASSESQQVGEQYF
TGTGCCAGCAGTGAAAGCCAACAGGTTGGCGAGCAGTACTTC
>TRBV18|TRBJ1-4|-|TRBD1
CASSPLGQRAEKLFF
TGTGCCAGCTCACCGTTGGGACAGCGAGCCGAAAAACTGTTTTTT
>TRBV7-9|TRBJ2-1|once|TRBD2
CASSPGLAGLDEQFF
TGTGCCAGCAGCCCGGGACTAGCGGGGCTTGATGAGCAGTTCTTC
>TRBV19|TRBJ2-4|-|-
CASSTGDQGDIQYF
TGTGCCAGTAGTACGGGGGACCAAGGGGACATTCAGTACTTC